Below are 22 T cell receptor beta chains sequenced from a single sample in a study of beta chain features in type 1 diabetes. Overall study results and limits: All four CD4+ subsets from Type 1 diabetes patients carried moderately but significantly shorter TCRB CDR3s.

Sequencing targeted expressed TCRB transcripts, as all isolated RNA had been reverse transcribed. Produced via immunoSEQ multiplex PCR; TCRdb's table is partial and in-frame only. The table lists 250,000 or so clones, roughly 13% of them singletons. The antigens for these receptors are not known. Material: naive CD4+ T cells from blood. These TCRs come from a man aged 25 to 40 with type 1 diabetes.

The genes are TRBV29-1 and TRBJ2-3, with 8 bases aligning to TRBD1. Losses at the gene ends were 7 bases for V and 1 base for J; bases not matched to a gene: 4. There are 13 residues in the CDR3. Germline values: CDR1 SQVTM, CDR2 ANQGSEA. CDR3 residues: CSGSGGGTDTQYF. CDR3 DNA: TGCAGCGGCTCAGGGGGCGGCACAGATACGCAGTATTTT.

The chain joins TRBV7-2 to TRBJ2-7, with D possibly matching TRBD1 (6 bases). Trimming took 4 bases from V and 6 from J, leaving 16 bases between them. Germline lookup yields CDR1 SGHTA and CDR2 FQGNSA. This CDR3 is built from 14 residues. CDR3 amino acids: CASSSSTGFVEQYF. CDR3 DNA: TGTGCCAGCAGCTCCTCGACAGGCTTCGTCGAGCAGTACTTC. Full variable domain (outside the CDR3, taken from reference TRBV7-2 and TRBJ2-7): GAGVSQSPSNKVTEKGKDVELRCDPISGHTALYWYRQSLGQGLEFLIYFQGNSAPDKSGLPSDRFSAERTGGSVSTLTIQRTQQEDSAVYLCASSSSTGFVEQYFGPGTRLTVT.

This rearrangement joins TRBV11-2 to TRBJ2-3; 9 nucleotides agree with TRBD1. V was clipped by 3 bases and J by 8 bases; unmatched bases: 6. Germline loops: CDR1 SGHAT, CDR2 FQNNGV. The CDR3 is 14 residues long. DNA of the CDR3: TGTGCCAGCAGCTTTGGGGCGGACAGGGGTACGCAGTATTTT. It translates to CASSFGADRGTQYF.

The rearrangement joins TRBV5-4 to TRBJ2-2, with D possibly matching TRBD2 (6 bases). V was pared by 0 bases and J by 7 bases, with 13 bases between. The germline gives CDR1 SGHNT, CDR2 YYREEE (reference sequence). This CDR3 is built from 15 residues. The CDR3 spells CASSLGLVEDGELFF. Written as DNA, the CDR3 is TGTGCCAGCAGCTTGGGACTAGTAGAAGACGGGGAGCTGTTTTTT.

The CDR3 is CASSPGQLTGELFF. The CDR3 nucleotides are TGCGCCAGCAGCCCGGGACAGCTCACCGGGGAGCTGTTTTTT. The rearrangement uses TRBV5-1 and TRBJ2-2; 7 positions match TRBD1. Looked up from germline, CDR1 is SGHRS and CDR2 is YFSETQ. CDR3 size: 14 residues. Trimming took 4 bases from V and 4 from J; bases not matched to a gene: 4.

The V gene is TRBV7-9, the J gene TRBJ1-5; 7 bases line up with TRBD1. V shed 6 bases, J shed 7 bases, and the junction held 18 bases outside the gene matches. The CDR3 runs 17 residues. In germline, CDR1 is SEHNR, CDR2 FQNEAQ (reference sequence). In DNA form, the CDR3 reads TGTGCCAGCAGTTCAGGGCCCGAAAACAGGGGAGGCCAGCCCCAGCATTTT. This encodes CASSSGPENRGGQPQHF.

This clone has more than one count but fewer than ten. V usage is TRBV9 and J usage is TRBJ2-4; TRBD1 aligns across 9 bases. The CDR3 consists of 15 residues. The ends lost 4 bases at V and 6 bases at J; junction bases unmatched: 8. CDR1 and CDR2 (germline): SGDLS, YYNGEE. The CDR3 bases are TGTGCCAGCAGCCCTGAGGGGACAGGGAGAAACATTCAGTACTTC. Its protein product is CASSPEGTGRNIQYF.

V gene TRBV10-3 combines with J gene TRBJ2-5; 10 bases agree with TRBD1. CDR3 length: 15 amino acids. V gave up 6 bases and J gave up 2 bases; unmatched junction bases: 6. Germline-derived CDR1 and CDR2 are ENHRY and SYGVKD. The CDR3 nucleotides read TGTGCCATCAGGGGGACAGGGGCTACACAAGAGACCCAGTACTTC. Translated, it gives CAIRGTGATQETQYF.

This clone came up a few times. Distinct nucleotide sequences in the sample also encode this CDR3. The J gene is TRBJ1-1, the V gene TRBV18, with TRBD1 matching 9 bases. CDR3 length: 14 residues. The V gene end was trimmed by 4 bases and the J gene end by 5 bases; junction bases not matched to a gene: 5. Germline loops: CDR1 KGHSH, CDR2 LQKENI. The CDR3 sequence is CASSQGQGGTEAFF. As DNA, the CDR3 is TGTGCCAGCTCACAGGGACAGGGAGGTACTGAAGCTTTCTTT.

This clone occurred a few times. The chain couples TRBV28 to TRBJ2-2, with TRBD2 matching over 14 bases. Trimming at V came to 7 bases and at J to 3 bases, leaving 10 bases not matched to a gene. Germline V gives CDR1 MDHEN, CDR2 SYDVKM. CDR3 size: 18 residues. The CDR3 sequence: CASTLGLAGAPYTGELFF. In DNA form, the CDR3 reads TGTGCCAGCACCCTGGGACTAGCGGGAGCCCCGTACACCGGGGAGCTGTTTTTT.

The rearrangement links TRBV10-3 to TRBJ2-5; D might be TRBD2 (5 bases). In germline, CDR1 is ENHRY, CDR2 SYGVKD. The CDR3 is made up of 14 amino acids. Trimming removed 3 bases at V and 1 base at J, with 9 bases between. The CDR3 sequence: CAISETGFQETQYF. The CDR3 DNA is TGTGCCATCAGTGAAACGGGATTCCAAGAGACCCAGTACTTC.

J is TRBJ2-1 and V is TRBV5-1; 7 nucleotides line up with TRBD1. Germline V gene lookup returns CDR1 SGHRS and CDR2 YFSETQ. The CDR3 is 14 amino acids. V gave up 2 bases and J gave up 10 bases; unmatched junction bases: 9. The CDR3 DNA sequence: TGCGCCAGCAGCTTCACATCCGGGACAGTCGAGCAGTTCTTC. It codes for CASSFTSGTVEQFF.

V and J are TRBV27 and TRBJ2-7; D is uncertain. V was trimmed by 7 bases and J by 0 bases, leaving 13 bases between them. Germline-derived CDR1 and CDR2 are MNHEY and SMNVEV (reference sequence). The CDR3 loop spans 14 amino acids. The CDR3 DNA reads as TGTGCCAGCAAATTGGCAGGCAGCTCCTACGAGCAGTACTTC. This translates into CASKLAGSSYEQYF.

The chain combines TRBV6-5 with TRBJ2-1, with D unclear. V was cut by 0 bases and J by 8 bases, with 11 bases left in between. The CDR3 loop spans 14 amino acids. Germline V CDR1 and CDR2: MNHEY, SVGAGI. In DNA form, the CDR3 reads TGTGCCAGCAGTTACTCGACTCCGACGGATGAGCAGTTCTTC. Amino acid sequence: CASSYSTPTDEQFF.

V gene TRBV9 combines with J gene TRBJ2-3; 7 bases line up with TRBD2. The V segment lost 0 bases and the J segment 4 bases; nucleotides outside the gene matches: 5. Per germline, CDR1 SGDLS and CDR2 YYNGEE. CDR3 length: 15 amino acids. CDR3 region: CASSVGGRGADTQYF. CDR3 sequence (DNA): TGTGCCAGCAGCGTAGGTGGGAGGGGAGCAGATACGCAGTATTTT.

The V gene is TRBV19, the J gene TRBJ1-1, with 7 bases lining up with TRBD1. V lost 4 bases and J lost 2; bases outside the gene matches: 4. Germline V gene lookup returns CDR1 LNHDA and CDR2 SQIVND (reference sequence). The CDR3 totals 14 residues. The CDR3 here is CASSRWDRNTEAFF. CDR3 in DNA: TGTGCCAGTAGTAGGTGGGACAGAAACACTGAAGCTTTCTTT.

This clone showed up just a few times. The chain employs TRBV2 and TRBJ2-1, with 10 bases that match TRBD2. The V and J ends lost 3 bases and 2 bases, in that order; junction bases with no gene match: 1. From germline, CDR1 is SNHLY and CDR2 FYNNEI. This CDR3 region has 15 residues. Written as DNA, the CDR3 is TGTGCCAGCAGTGAGGGACTAGCGACCTACAATGAGCAGTTCTTC. Translation gives CASSEGLATYNEQFF.

This chain joins TRBV6-5 and TRBJ2-1; 7 bases are shared with TRBD2. Germline V gives CDR1 MNHEY, CDR2 SVGAGI. With 6 bases clipped from V and 10 bases from J, the junction kept 12 bases outside the gene matches. This CDR3 contains 14 residues. CDR3 sequence (DNA): TGTGCCAGCAGCGTCCGTGCGGGGGTTCGGGAGCAGTTCTTC. This encodes CASSVRAGVREQFF.

The rearrangement joins TRBV5-4 to TRBJ2-7, with 12 bases matching TRBD2. Per germline, CDR1 SGHNT and CDR2 YYREEE (reference sequence). This CDR3 has 15 residues. J gave up 3 bases and V 0 bases, and 1 base lay outside the gene matches. DNA for the CDR3: TGTGCCAGCAGCTTGGGGGGACTAGCGGGCTACGAGCAGTACTTC. This sequence encodes CASSLGGLAGYEQYF.

The genes are TRBV7-9 and TRBJ2-5, with 7 bases identical to TRBD1. The J segment lost 5 bases and the V segment lost 5 bases, leaving 8 bases of the junction unmatched. The CDR3 covers 14 residues. Germline values: CDR1 SEHNR, CDR2 FQNEAQ (reference sequence). The CDR3 region has the DNA TGTGCCAGCAGCCGGGACAGTAGTAGTGAGACCCAGTACTTC. Protein sequence: CASSRDSSSETQYF.

For this clone: The same CDR3 arises from other DNA sequences in this sample as well. V usage is TRBV11-2 and J usage is TRBJ2-3; 13 nucleotides align to TRBD2. The germline CDR1 and CDR2 sequences are SGHAT and FQNNGV. The V and J ends lost 5 bases and 2 bases, in that order; junction bases with no gene match: 4. This CDR3 spans 16 amino acids. CDR3 loop: CASSPGLAGSTDTQYF. The CDR3 DNA follows: TGTGCCAGCAGCCCGGGACTAGCGGGGTCCACAGATACGCAGTATTTT.

There are a few counts of this clone. Other DNA sequences in the same sample also yield this CDR3. This rearrangement joins TRBV10-3 to TRBJ2-3, with D perhaps matching TRBD2 (5 bases). V was clipped by 5 bases and J by 2 bases, with 11 bases between them. The CDR3 runs 14 residues. CDR1 is ENHRY, CDR2 SYGVKD, per germline. The chain's CDR3 is CAISTSGSTDTQYF. Here the CDR3 DNA reads TGTGCCATCAGTACATCGGGATCCACAGATACGCAGTATTTT.